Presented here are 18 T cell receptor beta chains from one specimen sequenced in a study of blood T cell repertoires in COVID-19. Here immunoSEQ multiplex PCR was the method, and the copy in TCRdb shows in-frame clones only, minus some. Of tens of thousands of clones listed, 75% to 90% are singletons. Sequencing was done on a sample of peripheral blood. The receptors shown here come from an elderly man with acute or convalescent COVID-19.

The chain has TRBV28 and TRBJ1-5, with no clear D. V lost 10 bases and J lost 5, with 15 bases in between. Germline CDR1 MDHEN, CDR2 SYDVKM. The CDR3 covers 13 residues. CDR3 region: CATQLRGYQPQHF. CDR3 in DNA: TGTGCCACCCAGCTCCGGGGATATCAGCCCCAGCATTTT.

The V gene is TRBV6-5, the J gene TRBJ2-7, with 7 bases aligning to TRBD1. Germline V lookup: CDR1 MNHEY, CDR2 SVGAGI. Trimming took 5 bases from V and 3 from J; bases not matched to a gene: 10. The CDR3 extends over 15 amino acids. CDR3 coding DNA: TGTGCCAGCAGTCAGACGGACAGGTCTGGCTACGAGCAGTACTTC. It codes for CASSQTDRSGYEQYF.

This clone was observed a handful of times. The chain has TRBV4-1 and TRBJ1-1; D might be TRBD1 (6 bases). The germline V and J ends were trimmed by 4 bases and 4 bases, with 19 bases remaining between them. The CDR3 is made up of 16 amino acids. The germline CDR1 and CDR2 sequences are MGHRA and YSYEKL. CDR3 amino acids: CASSPHLQGRGTEAFF. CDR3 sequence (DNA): TGCGCCAGCAGCCCGCATCTACAGGGACGGGGCACTGAAGCTTTCTTT.

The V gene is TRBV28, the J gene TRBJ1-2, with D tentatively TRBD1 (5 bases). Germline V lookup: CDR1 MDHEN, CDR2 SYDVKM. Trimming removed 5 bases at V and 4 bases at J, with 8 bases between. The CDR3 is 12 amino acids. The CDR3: CASSPGAYGYTF. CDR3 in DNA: TGTGCCAGCAGTCCTGGGGCCTATGGCTACACCTTC.

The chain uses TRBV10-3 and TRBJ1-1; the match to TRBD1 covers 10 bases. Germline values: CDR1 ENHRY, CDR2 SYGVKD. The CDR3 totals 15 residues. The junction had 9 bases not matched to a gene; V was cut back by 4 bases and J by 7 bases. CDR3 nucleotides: TGTGCCATCAGTGCCTCAGGACAGGGGGGAATTGAAGCTTTCTTT. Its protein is CAISASGQGGIEAFF.

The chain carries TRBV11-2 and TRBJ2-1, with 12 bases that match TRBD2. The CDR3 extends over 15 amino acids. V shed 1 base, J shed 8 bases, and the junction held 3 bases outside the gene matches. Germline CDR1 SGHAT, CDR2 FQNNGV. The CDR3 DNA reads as TGTGCCAGCAGCTTAGCTAGCGGGGGGGCATATGAGCAGTTCTTC. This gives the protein CASSLASGGAYEQFF.

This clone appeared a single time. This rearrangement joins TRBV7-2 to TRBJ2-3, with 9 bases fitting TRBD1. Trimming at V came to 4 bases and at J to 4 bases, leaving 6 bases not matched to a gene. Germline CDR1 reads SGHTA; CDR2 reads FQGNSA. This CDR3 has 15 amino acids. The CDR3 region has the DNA TGTGCCAGCAGCTCCCCGGGACAGGGTTCAGATACGCAGTATTTT. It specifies CASSSPGQGSDTQYF.

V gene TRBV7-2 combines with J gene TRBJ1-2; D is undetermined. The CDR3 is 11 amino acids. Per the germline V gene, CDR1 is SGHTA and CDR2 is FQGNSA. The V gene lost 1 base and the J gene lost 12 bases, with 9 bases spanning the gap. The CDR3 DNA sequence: TGTGCCAGCAGCTTAGATCCCGTCCACACCTTC. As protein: CASSLDPVHTF.

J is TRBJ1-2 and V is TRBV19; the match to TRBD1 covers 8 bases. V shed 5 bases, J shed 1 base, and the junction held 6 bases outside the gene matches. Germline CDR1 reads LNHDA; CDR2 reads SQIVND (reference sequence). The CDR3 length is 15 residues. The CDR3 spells CASSPDRGGNYGYTF. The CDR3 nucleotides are TGTGCCAGTAGTCCTGACAGGGGTGGTAACTATGGCTACACCTTC.

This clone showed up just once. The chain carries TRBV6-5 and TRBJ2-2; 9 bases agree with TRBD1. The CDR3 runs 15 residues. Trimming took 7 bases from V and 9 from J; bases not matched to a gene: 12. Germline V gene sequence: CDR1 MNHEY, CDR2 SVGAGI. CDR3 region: CASMPRQGGHRELFF. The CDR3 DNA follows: TGTGCCAGCATGCCTCGACAGGGGGGTCACCGGGAGCTGTTTTTT.

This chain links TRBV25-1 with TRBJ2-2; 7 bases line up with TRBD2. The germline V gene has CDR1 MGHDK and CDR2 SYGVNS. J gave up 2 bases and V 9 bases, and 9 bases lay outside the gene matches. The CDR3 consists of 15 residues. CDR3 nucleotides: TGTGCCAGTAGCCCTCGCGGGAGAAACACCGGGGAGCTGTTTTTT. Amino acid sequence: CASSPRGRNTGELFF. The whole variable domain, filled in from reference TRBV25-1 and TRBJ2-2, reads EADIYQTPRYLVIGTGKKITLECSQTMGHDKMYWYQQDPGMELHLIHYSYGVNSTEKGDLSSESTVSRIRTEHFPLTLESARPSHTSQYLCASSPRGRNTGELFFGEGSRLTVL.

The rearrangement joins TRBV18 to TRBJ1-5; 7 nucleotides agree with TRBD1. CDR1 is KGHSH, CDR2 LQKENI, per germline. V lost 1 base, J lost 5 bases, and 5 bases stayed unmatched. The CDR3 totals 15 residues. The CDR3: CASSPQGARDQPQHF. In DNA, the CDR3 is TGTGCCAGCTCACCACAGGGGGCGAGGGATCAGCCCCAGCATTTT.

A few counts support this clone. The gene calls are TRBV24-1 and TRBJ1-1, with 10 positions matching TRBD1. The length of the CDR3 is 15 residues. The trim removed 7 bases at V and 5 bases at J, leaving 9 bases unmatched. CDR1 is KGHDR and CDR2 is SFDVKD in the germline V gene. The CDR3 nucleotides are TGTGCCACCAGCCCGAAGACAGGGGGCGTAACTGAAGCTTTCTTT. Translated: CATSPKTGGVTEAFF.

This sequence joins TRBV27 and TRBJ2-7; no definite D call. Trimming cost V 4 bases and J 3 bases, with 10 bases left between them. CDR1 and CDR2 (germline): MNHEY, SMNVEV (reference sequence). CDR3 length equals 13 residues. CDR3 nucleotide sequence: TGTGCCAGCAGTTCAAACGGGTTCTACGAGCAGTACTTC. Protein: CASSSNGFYEQYF.

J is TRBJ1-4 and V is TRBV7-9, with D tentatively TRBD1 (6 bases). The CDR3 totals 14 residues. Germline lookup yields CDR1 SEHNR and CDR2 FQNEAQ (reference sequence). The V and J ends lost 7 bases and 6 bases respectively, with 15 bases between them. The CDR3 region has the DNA TGTGCCAGCACATCCGGGACAATCGATGAAAAACTGTTTTTT. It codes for CASTSGTIDEKLFF.

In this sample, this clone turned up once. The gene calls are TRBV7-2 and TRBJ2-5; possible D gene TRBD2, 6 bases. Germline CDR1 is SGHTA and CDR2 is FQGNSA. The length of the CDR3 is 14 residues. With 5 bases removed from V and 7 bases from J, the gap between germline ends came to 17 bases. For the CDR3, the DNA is TGTGCCAGCAGCCCCGGGCGGGACGCCCGGACCCAGTACTTC. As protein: CASSPGRDARTQYF.

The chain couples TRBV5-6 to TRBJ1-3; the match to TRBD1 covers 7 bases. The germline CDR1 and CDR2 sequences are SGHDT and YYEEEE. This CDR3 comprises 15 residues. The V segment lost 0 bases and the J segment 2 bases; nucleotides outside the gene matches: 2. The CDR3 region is CASSLGQGTGNTIYF. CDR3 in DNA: TGTGCCAGCAGCTTGGGACAGGGCACTGGAAACACCATATATTTT.

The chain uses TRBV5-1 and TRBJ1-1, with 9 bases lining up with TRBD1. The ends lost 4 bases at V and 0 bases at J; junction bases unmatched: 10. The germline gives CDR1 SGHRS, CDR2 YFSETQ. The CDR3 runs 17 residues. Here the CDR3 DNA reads TGCGCCAGCAGCGGTCGTCCCGGGACAGGGTTGAACACTGAAGCTTTCTTT. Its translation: CASSGRPGTGLNTEAFF.